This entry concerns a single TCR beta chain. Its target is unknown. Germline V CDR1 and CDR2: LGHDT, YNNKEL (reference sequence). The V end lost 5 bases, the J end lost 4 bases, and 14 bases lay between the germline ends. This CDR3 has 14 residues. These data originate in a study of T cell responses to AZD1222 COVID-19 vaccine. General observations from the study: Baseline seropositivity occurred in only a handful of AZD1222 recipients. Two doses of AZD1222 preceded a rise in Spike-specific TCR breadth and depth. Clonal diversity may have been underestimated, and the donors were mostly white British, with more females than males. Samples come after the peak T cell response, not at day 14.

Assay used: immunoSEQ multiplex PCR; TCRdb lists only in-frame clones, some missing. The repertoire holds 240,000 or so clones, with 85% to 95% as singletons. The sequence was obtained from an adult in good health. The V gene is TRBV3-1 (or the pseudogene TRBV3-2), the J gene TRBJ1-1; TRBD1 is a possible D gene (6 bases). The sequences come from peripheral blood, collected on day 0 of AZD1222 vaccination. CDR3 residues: CASSLGGGGTEAFF. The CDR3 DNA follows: TGTGCCAGCAGCTTAGGGGGGGGCGGCACTGAAGCTTTCTTT.